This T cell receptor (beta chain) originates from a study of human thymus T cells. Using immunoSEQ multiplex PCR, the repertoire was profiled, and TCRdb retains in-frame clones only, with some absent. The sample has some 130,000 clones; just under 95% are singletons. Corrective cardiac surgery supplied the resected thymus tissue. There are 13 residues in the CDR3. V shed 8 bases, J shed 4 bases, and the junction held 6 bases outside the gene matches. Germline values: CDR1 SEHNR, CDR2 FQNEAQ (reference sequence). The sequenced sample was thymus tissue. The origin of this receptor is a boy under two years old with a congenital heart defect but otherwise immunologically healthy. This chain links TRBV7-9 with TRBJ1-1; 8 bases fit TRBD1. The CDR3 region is CASLFTGGTEAFF. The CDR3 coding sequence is TGTGCCAGCCTTTTTACAGGGGGCACTGAAGCTTTCTTT.